A single sample gave rise to the 25 T cell receptor beta chains below, sequenced in a study of T cell repertoires in aging, cancer and after chemotherapy. Peripheral blood genomic DNA, not sorted cells or RNA, was the template. Rearranged V-D-J TRB sequences were amplified with a mixed TRB-A/B primer pool. TCRdb passed the multiplex PCR reads through MiXCR, listing each CDR3 protein once. The table shows thousands of distinct CDR3 sequences, with nearly 55% occurring only once. The sample consisted of blood. These receptors originate from a human donor in good health.

The chain has TRBV29-1 and TRBJ2-3; 10 positions match TRBD2. This CDR3 spans 14 amino acids. The V and J ends lost 3 bases and 4 bases, in that order; junction bases with no gene match: 4. From germline, CDR1 is SQVTM and CDR2 ANQGSEA. CDR3 sequence (DNA): TGCAGCGTTGAGCCTAGCGGGAGTCCAGATACGCAGTATTTT. Its protein is CSVEPSGSPDTQYF.

This clonotype was observed a few times. The V gene is TRBV5-6, the J gene TRBJ1-1; no definite D call. Germline CDR1 is SGHDT and CDR2 is YYEEEE. The CDR3 spans 17 residues. V gave up 4 bases and J gave up 0 bases, with 19 bases separating them. The CDR3 region has the DNA TGTGCCAGCAGCAACCGACTAACTAACTTTATGAACACTGAAGCTTTCTTT. Residues: CASSNRLTNFMNTEAFF.

The genes are TRBV29-1 and TRBJ1-2; 8 bases map to TRBD1. Per germline, CDR1 SQVTM and CDR2 ANQGSEA. The junction had 6 bases not matched to a gene; V was cut back by 4 bases and J by 5 bases. The CDR3 has 13 residues. CDR3 loop: CSVGAGGTYGYTF. The DNA of the CDR3 is TGCAGCGTTGGGGCAGGGGGCACATATGGCTACACCTTC.

Regarding this clonotype: Compared with germline, one end of the junction differs, possibly owing to a read error. The chain has TRBV27 and TRBJ2-7; 9 positions match TRBD2. CDR1 is MNHEY and CDR2 is SMNVEV in the germline V gene (reference sequence). The CDR3 consists of 15 residues. The CDR3 loop is CASSLSTSGAYEQYF. The CDR3 region has the DNA TGTGCCAGCAGTCTCTCGACTAGCGGAGCCTATGAGCAGTACTTC.

The V gene is TRBV11-1, the J gene TRBJ1-2; D possibly corresponds to TRBD1 (6 bases). The CDR3 runs to 14 residues. Germline CDR1 SGHAT, CDR2 FQDESV (reference sequence). V dropped 2 bases and J dropped 5 bases, with 12 bases sitting between them. The CDR3: CASSLLPGDYGYTF. The CDR3 nucleotides read TGTGCCAGCAGCTTACTCCCAGGGGATTATGGCTACACCTTC.

This clonotype was seen only a few times. The chain employs TRBV12-3 or TRBV12-4 and TRBJ2-3; D not certain. CDR3 length: 12 residues. The V gene lost 1 base and the J gene lost 1 base, with 0 bases spanning the gap. The CDR3 sequence: CASSLGTDTQYF. The DNA for the CDR3 is TGTGCCAGCAGTTTAGGCACAGATACGCAGTATTTT.

Only a few counts were recorded for this clonotype. The CDR3 reads CASRPGMNEQFF. The DNA for the CDR3 is TGTGCCAGTAGACCGGGAATGAATGAGCAGTTCTTC. The V gene is TRBV11-1, the J gene TRBJ2-1, with D possibly being TRBD2 (5 bases). Germline-derived CDR1 and CDR2 are SGHAT and FQDESV (reference sequence). V was cut by 9 bases and J by 7 bases, with 13 bases left in between. The CDR3 runs 12 residues.

The rearrangement joins TRBV29-1 to TRBJ1-3; TRBD1 agrees at 8 bases. CDR3 length equals 15 residues. Germline values: CDR1 SQVTM, CDR2 ANQGSEA. The junction had 7 bases not matched to a gene; V was cut back by 0 bases and J by 6 bases. Here the CDR3 reads CSVEDPGTGPNTIYF. In nucleotides, the CDR3 is TGCAGCGTTGAAGACCCCGGGACAGGACCAAACACCATATATTTT.

This chain joins TRBV30 and TRBJ1-5, with 12 bases aligning to TRBD1. Germline loops: CDR1 GTSNPN, CDR2 SVGIG (reference sequence). J was trimmed by 6 bases and V by 0 bases; bases with no gene match: 3. The CDR3 has 15 residues. This CDR3 is CAWSVGQGAGQPQHF. The CDR3 DNA is TGTGCCTGGAGTGTGGGACAGGGGGCAGGTCAGCCCCAGCATTTT.

V is TRBV29-1 and J is TRBJ2-1, with 13 bases aligning to TRBD2. Trimming cost V 8 bases and J 8 bases; bases outside gene matches: 6. Germline V gives CDR1 SQVTM, CDR2 ANQGSEA. The CDR3 totals 13 residues. The CDR3 DNA is TGCAGCACCAGACTAGCGGGAGGCGATGAGCAGTTCTTC. It yields the protein CSTRLAGGDEQFF.

This sequence joins TRBV15 and TRBJ2-2; TRBD1 might be the D (5 bases). The length of the CDR3 is 14 residues. Germline values: CDR1 LNHNV, CDR2 YYDKDF (reference sequence). Deletions cut 0 bases from V and 8 bases from J, with 10 bases between. The DNA for the CDR3 is TGTGCCACCAGCAGAGACAGGGTGGAGGGGGAGCTGTTTTTT. As protein: CATSRDRVEGELFF.

The chain carries TRBV6-1 and TRBJ2-7, with TRBD2 identical over 7 bases. Germline V gives CDR1 MNHNS, CDR2 SASEGT. V lost 10 bases, J lost 1 base, and 16 bases stayed unmatched. The length of the CDR3 is 16 residues. Here the CDR3 reads CATLSRGTGGSYEQYF. CDR3 coding DNA: TGTGCCACCCTGTCCCGGGGGACGGGGGGTTCCTACGAGCAGTACTTC.

The V and J genes are TRBV27 and TRBJ2-1; TRBD1 or TRBD2 may be the D gene (5 bases each). CDR3 length equals 15 residues. CDR1 is MNHEY, CDR2 SMNVEV, per germline (reference sequence). V was clipped by 3 bases and J by 8 bases, with 17 bases between them. CDR3 coding DNA: TGTGCCAGCAGTTTCAGCCCCCGACGGGACGATGAGCAGTTCTTC. Its translation: CASSFSPRRDDEQFF.

This chain uses TRBV13 with TRBJ2-1, with TRBD1 matching over 10 bases. Germline V gene data show CDR1 as PRHDT and CDR2 as FYEKMQ (reference sequence). V shed 2 bases and J 7 bases; nucleotides not matched to a gene: 8. The CDR3 contains 16 residues. The CDR3 reads CASSLNPGQGSNEQFF. CDR3 nucleotides: TGTGCCAGCAGCTTAAACCCGGGACAGGGGAGTAATGAGCAGTTCTTC.

The chain employs TRBV5-5 and TRBJ2-7; 9 nucleotides match TRBD2. CDR1 and CDR2 from the germline V gene are SGHKS and YYEKEE (reference sequence). J gave up 7 bases and V 3 bases, and 8 bases lay outside the gene matches. This CDR3 spans 14 amino acids. CDR3 bases: TGTGCCAGCAGCTCCAGCGGGAGGAATAGGGAGCAGTACTTC. Protein sequence: CASSSSGRNREQYF.

J is TRBJ2-5 and V is TRBV5-6, with a weak D call TRBD1 (6 bases). In germline, CDR1 is SGHDT, CDR2 YYEEEE. Between the trimmed V and J ends, which lost 0 bases and 5 bases, there was a span of 11 bases. This CDR3 region has 14 residues. CDR3 nucleotide sequence: TGTGCCAGCAGCTTGGGGTACAGGGCTGAGACCCAGTACTTC. It is translated as CASSLGYRAETQYF.

The chain has TRBV30 and TRBJ2-3; TRBD2 matches at 7 bases. V dropped 3 bases and J dropped 1; count of bases not matched to a gene: 10. Per germline, CDR1 GTSNPN and CDR2 SVGIG (reference sequence). The CDR3 consists of 16 residues. The CDR3 region is CAWSLSGPLGTDTQYF. The CDR3 coding sequence is TGTGCCTGGAGCCTTAGCGGGCCCTTGGGCACAGATACGCAGTATTTT.

The gene calls are TRBV14 and TRBJ1-2; 7 nucleotides agree with TRBD1. V was pared by 5 bases and J by 1 base, with 7 bases of the junction left unmatched. The CDR3 runs 15 residues. Germline-derived CDR1 and CDR2 are SGHDN and FVKESK. CDR3 loop: CASSYKGQINYGYTF. The CDR3 bases are TGTGCCAGCAGCTACAAGGGACAGATTAACTATGGCTACACCTTC.

The chain is built from TRBV18 and TRBJ2-6; D gene uncertain. V was shortened by 6 bases and J by 0 bases, with 9 bases between the two germline ends. This CDR3 contains 15 residues. Looked up from germline, CDR1 is KGHSH and CDR2 is LQKENI. The CDR3 is CASSIMASGANVLTF. CDR3 nucleotides: TGTGCCAGCTCCATAATGGCCTCTGGGGCCAACGTCCTGACTTTC.

This chain joins TRBV12-3 or TRBV12-4 and TRBJ2-3; 15 bases line up with TRBD2. Unmatched junction bases numbered 6, after V lost 5 bases and J lost 0 bases. The CDR3 runs 18 residues. For the CDR3, the DNA is TGTGCCAGCAGTCGGACTAGCGGGGGGGCGAGGAGCACAGATACGCAGTATTTT. Translated: CASSRTSGGARSTDTQYF.

The genes are TRBV6-5 and TRBJ2-7; 12 bases fit TRBD2. Trimming removed 5 bases from V and 2 bases from J; junction bases left unmatched: 4. CDR3 length: 15 residues. CDR1 and CDR2 (germline): MNHEY, SVGAGI. In DNA form, the CDR3 reads TGTGCCAGCAGTGTACTAGCGGGGGGAACCTACGAGCAGTACTTC. The encoded protein is CASSVLAGGTYEQYF.

This chain connects TRBV7-9 to TRBJ2-5; D is perhaps TRBD1 or TRBD2 (5 bases each). V lost 5 bases, J lost 7 bases, and 17 bases lay in between. The CDR3 loop spans 14 amino acids. Per the germline V gene, CDR1 is SEHNR and CDR2 is FQNEAQ (reference sequence). The CDR3 DNA sequence: TGTGCCAGCAGCCTAACTGGGGGTTTTGGGACCCAGTACTTC. It encodes CASSLTGGFGTQYF. Supplemented by reference TRBV7-9 and TRBJ2-5, the full variable domain reads DTGVSQNPRHKITKRGQNVTFRCDPISEHNRLYWYRQTLGQGPEFLTYFQNEAQLEKSRLLSDRFSAERPKGSFSTLEIQRTEQGDSAMYLCASSLTGGFGTQYFGPGTRLLVL.

This clonotype was observed a few times. The chain is built from TRBV27 and TRBJ2-7; D may be TRBD2 (6 bases). Germline-derived CDR1 and CDR2 are MNHEY and SMNVEV (reference sequence). CDR3 length: 15 residues. V shed 5 bases and J shed 5 bases, with 19 bases lying between them. CDR3 sequence reads: CASSPRLGSRNEQYF. The CDR3 bases are TGTGCCAGCAGTCCGCGACTAGGCAGTCGAAACGAGCAGTACTTC.

The chain links TRBV30 to TRBJ2-4; D ambiguous. This CDR3 has 14 residues. The V and J ends lost 5 bases and 3 bases respectively, with 14 bases between them. Germline V gene data show CDR1 as GTSNPN and CDR2 as SVGIG (reference sequence). The CDR3 DNA sequence: TGTGCCTGGGGGGAAGGATTAAACAAAAACATTCAGTACTTC. Protein: CAWGEGLNKNIQYF.

The chain has TRBV7-6 and TRBJ1-1; no definite D call. In germline, CDR1 is SGHVS, CDR2 FNYEAQ. The CDR3 runs to 14 residues. V was shortened by 0 bases and J by 1 base, with 6 bases between the two germline ends. DNA of the CDR3: TGTGCCAGCAGCTTAGCGAAAAGGAACACTGAAGCTTTCTTT. Amino acid sequence: CASSLAKRNTEAFF. The full variable domain, in which reference TRBV7-6 and TRBJ1-1 provide the parts outside the CDR3, is GAGVSQSPRYKVTKRGQDVALRCDPISGHVSLYWYRQALGQGPEFLTYFNYEAQQDKSGLPNDRFSAERPEGSISTLTIQRTEQRDSAMYRCASSLAKRNTEAFFGQGTRLTVV.